This T cell receptor beta chain stems from a study of blood T cell repertoires in COVID-19. Overall study: Acute and convalescent COVID-19 samples came from the United States, Italy and Spain. From T cells, B-cell-depleted T cells, or PBMCs came the material, which was cDNA or gDNA.

The table came from immunoSEQ multiplex PCR; TCRdb's copy has only in-frame clones and leaves some out. The table includes about 290,000 clones, about 82% detected once. V was cut by 2 bases and J by 2 bases, with 10 bases left in between. From germline, CDR1 is MGHRA and CDR2 YSYEKL. The CDR3 totals 14 residues. The rearrangement uses TRBV4-1 and TRBJ2-7; D not resolved. The receptor's source is a woman between 50 and 59 years old with active or convalescent COVID-19. Material for sequencing was peripheral blood. The CDR3 sequence is CASSQQASTYEQYF. CDR3 coding DNA: TGCGCCAGCAGCCAACAAGCTAGTACCTACGAGCAGTACTTC.